This paragraph covers one TCR beta chain sequence. Its antigen is unknown. Notes on the study in general: In terms of TCR gene usage, tumor memory CD4+ T cells clustered together with blood and lymph node memory CD4+ cells, as well as with lymph node naive CD4+ cells. Tumor Tregs overlapped most with tumor, then blood, naive CD4+ cells.

TCRdb independently ran MiXCR on the 5' RACE reads; one entry per CDR3 protein. This repertoire shows some 9,200 distinct CDR3 sequences, under 70% found once; its top ten account for around 6.4%. The sorted Tregs were CD4+CD25+CD127-/low cells. Trimming took off 9 bases at V and 3 bases at J, with 12 bases between the two ends. The germline gives CDR1 MDHEN, CDR2 SYDVKM. This CDR3 is built from 12 residues. The receptor was isolated from a female donor with breast cancer. Sequences were obtained from Tregs sorted from a lymph node. This chain uses TRBV28 with TRBJ2-7; D is undetermined. CDR3 sequence (DNA): TGTGCCAGTCTAGACGGATTCTACGAGCAGTACTTC. It encodes CASLDGFYEQYF. The whole variable domain, remainder taken from reference TRBV28 and TRBJ2-7, is DVKVTQSSRYLVKRTGEKVFLECVQDMDHENMFWYRQDPGLGLRLIYFSYDVKMKEKGDIPEGYSVSREKKERFSLILESASTNQTSMYLCASLDGFYEQYFGPGTRLTVT.